This T cell receptor (beta chain) was retrieved from a study of T cells after yellow fever vaccination. Overall study context: Researchers used SMART-Seq v4 Ultra Low Input to prepare fractions that had low cell numbers.

The germline V gene has CDR1 SGHTA and CDR2 FQGNSA. Trimming cost V 5 bases and J 0 bases; bases outside gene matches: 4. The CDR3 covers 15 residues. The study's findings and limits: Most clones from primary vaccination were detected again post-booster (roughly 96% CD4, roughly 85% CD8). The appearance of a small share of clonotypes in both CD4 and CD8 compartments was observed.

In making TCR cDNA, 5'RACE template switching added a universal primer site and UMIs to it. Each CDR3 protein gets one entry after TCRdb re-called the 5' RACE reads with MiXCR. The top ten hold roughly 26% of the sample, which has a few hundred thousand distinct CDR3 sequences, approximately 3.9% seen once. This clonotype appeared many times. Its antigen is still unknown. J is TRBJ2-3 and V is TRBV7-2; 8 nucleotides line up with TRBD2. The sample was PBMCs, taken 5 days after the yellow fever booster vaccination. The sequence derives from a man aged 18 to 30 who received the YFV17D yellow fever vaccine. CDR3 loop: CASSPWTSSTDTQYF. The CDR3 nucleotides read TGTGCCAGCAGCCCCTGGACTAGCAGCACAGATACGCAGTATTTT.